This TCR beta chain appears in the sequencing data of a study of neurological immune-mediated disorders. Study-wide points: Across subjects, no CDR3 amino acid sequence appeared in expanded clones of more than one subject, a finding that suggested private repertoires in all groups.

It was by 5'RACE with 10-nucleotide random UMIs that the cDNA was made. TCRdb re-derived calls from the 5' RACE reads in MiXCR, one entry per CDR3 protein. Seen here are tens of thousands of distinct CDR3 sequences, roughly 10% observed once, and the top ten hold about 1.6%. Specified time point: longitudinal time-point 1 (baseline). This clonotype appeared many times. Its antigen is not known. The CDR3 runs 15 residues. The V gene end was trimmed by 3 bases and the J gene end by 5 bases; junction bases not matched to a gene: 8. CDR1 is WNHNN, CDR2 SYGVQD, per germline (reference sequence). This TCR derives from a woman aged 40-49 years in good health. Sample: PBMCs. The genes are TRBV10-1 and TRBJ2-7; 9 bases align to TRBD1. This CDR3 reads CASSDRTGASHEQYF. The CDR3, as DNA: TGCGCCAGCAGTGATCGGACAGGGGCTTCACACGAGCAGTACTTC.